The sequence of this TCR beta chain was determined in a study of OX40 agonist ivuxolimab in advanced cancers. About the study: Averaging 60 years in age, with a range of about 23 to 90, the cohort was 65% to 85% male.

This clone was seen more than once but under ten times. V shed 4 bases and J shed 4 bases, with 10 bases lying between them. CDR3 size: 13 residues. Germline V CDR1 and CDR2: MDHEN, SYDVKM. Sequencing was performed with immunoSEQ multiplex PCR; in TCRdb, only in-frame clones are kept and a portion is missing. The sample yields about 73,000 clones, about nine tenths seen once. The rearrangement joins TRBV28 to TRBJ2-5; no firm D call. This TCR was recovered from an adult with an advanced solid tumor such as melanoma, head and neck, liver or kidney cancer. The sample consisted of CD4+ or CD8+ T cells sorted from blood, taken in a trial of the OX40 agonist ivuxolimab. CDR3 loop: CASSWEGPETQYF. As DNA, the CDR3 is TGTGCCAGCAGTTGGGAAGGTCCAGAGACCCAGTACTTC.